These 30 T cell receptor beta chains share one sample of origin, sequenced in a study of T cells in Graves' hyperthyroidism and ophthalmopathy. From RNA transcripts, TCR beta CDR3 regions were amplified. RT-PCR in the first round (using the HTBI primer set) targeted the TCR CDR3. TCRdb re-analysed the multiplex PCR reads in MiXCR, keeping a single row per CDR3 protein. The sample lists hundreds of thousands of distinct CDR3 sequences; over 35% were seen once. The sequenced material came from blood. These receptor sequences come from a woman aged 40 to 50 with Graves' hyperthyroidism.

V is TRBV6-1 and J is TRBJ1-5; D gene unclear. The V gene lost 5 bases and the J gene lost 3 bases, with 8 bases spanning the gap. There are 13 residues in the CDR3. Looked up from germline, CDR1 is MNHNS and CDR2 is SASEGT. CDR3 nucleotide sequence: TGTGCCAGCAGTTTCTTTGACAATCAGCCCCAGCATTTT. Residues: CASSFFDNQPQHF.

At least ten counts were recorded for this clonotype. The chain carries TRBV19 and TRBJ1-6; tentatively, D is TRBD1 (5 bases). Germline CDR1 and CDR2: LNHDA and SQIVND (reference sequence). This CDR3 contains 14 residues. Trimming removed 5 bases at V and 10 bases at J, with 15 bases between. CDR3 sequence reads: CASSSGPWGSPLHF. For the CDR3, the DNA is TGTGCCAGTAGTTCCGGGCCCTGGGGGTCACCCCTCCACTTT.

This chain links TRBV10-1 with TRBJ1-1; TRBD1 might be the D (6 bases). CDR1 and CDR2 (germline): WNHNN, SYGVQD (reference sequence). The V end lost 5 bases, the J end lost 1 base, and 11 bases lay between the germline ends. The CDR3 is 14 amino acids. The CDR3 sequence is CASSNGQPNTEAFF. In nucleotides, the CDR3 is TGCGCCAGCAGTAACGGACAGCCGAACACTGAAGCTTTCTTT.

This clonotype was seen only a few times. CDR3 nucleotide sequence: TGTGCCAGTAGCTTGCCTGGGGGCTCCTATAATTCACCCCTCCACTTT. Its translation is CASSLPGGSYNSPLHF. V gene TRBV19 combines with J gene TRBJ1-6; TRBD1 might be the D (5 bases). V was shortened by 6 bases and J by 0 bases, with 12 bases between the two germline ends. The length of the CDR3 is 16 residues. Germline V gives CDR1 LNHDA, CDR2 SQIVND (reference sequence).

This clonotype has a single count. J is TRBJ1-5 and V is TRBV19, with D possibly TRBD1 on 5 matching bases. This CDR3 is 21 amino acids long. V gave up 5 bases and J gave up 0 bases, with 29 bases separating them. Germline CDR1 and CDR2: LNHDA and SQIVND (reference sequence). CDR3 DNA sequence: TGTGCCAGTAGTGGGTTTCGGATAAGGGGTTTCGGCAGACCTAGCAATCAGCCCCAGCATTTT. This codes for CASSGFRIRGFGRPSNQPQHF. Combining the CDR3 with reference TRBV19 and TRBJ1-5 gives the whole variable domain DGGITQSPKYLFRKEGQNVTLSCEQNLNHDAMYWYRQDPGQGLRLIYYSQIVNDFQKGDIAEGYSVSREKKESFPLTVTSAQKNPTAFYLCASSGFRIRGFGRPSNQPQHFGDGTRLSIL.

Ten or more counts support this clonotype. The rearrangement uses TRBV20-1 and TRBJ2-5, with D perhaps TRBD1 (6 bases). CDR1 DFQATT and CDR2 SNEGSKA come from the germline V gene (reference sequence). This CDR3 comprises 14 residues. Trimming took 5 bases from V and 1 from J, leaving 14 bases between them. CDR3 nucleotides: TGCAGTGCTCTCGAGACAGGAGCCCAAGAGACCCAGTACTTC. It encodes CSALETGAQETQYF.

This clonotype was seen a few times. The V call is TRBV14, the J call TRBJ2-5; possible D gene TRBD1, 5 bases. Trimming left V 1 base short and J 5 bases short, with 17 bases between. Germline V gene data show CDR1 as SGHDN and CDR2 as FVKESK. CDR3 size: 16 residues. CDR3 nucleotides: TGTGCCAGCAGCCAAGCCGGGCCTCTAAAGGGGGAGACCCAGTACTTC. Translated, it gives CASSQAGPLKGETQYF.

This clonotype was counted at least ten times. The chain has TRBV5-1 and TRBJ1-3, with no clear D. With 4 bases removed from V and 4 bases from J, the gap between germline ends came to 15 bases. Germline V gives CDR1 SGHRS, CDR2 YFSETQ. This CDR3 has 15 amino acids. In DNA, the CDR3 is TGCGCCAGCAGCCCGGATGCGGGCGTCGGAAACACCATATATTTT. Its protein product is CASSPDAGVGNTIYF.

The chain links TRBV7-8 to TRBJ1-2, with unresolved D. Germline loops: CDR1 SGHVS, CDR2 FQNEAQ. Deletions cut 8 bases from V and 5 bases from J, with 12 bases between. The length of the CDR3 is 12 residues. This CDR3 reads CASSPVEYGYTF. Here the CDR3 DNA reads TGTGCCAGCTCACCTGTGGAGTATGGCTACACCTTC.

In its sample, this clonotype was seen many times. V is TRBV5-1 and J is TRBJ1-4; D unclear. This CDR3 region has 13 residues. The germline V gene encodes CDR1 SGHRS and CDR2 YFSETQ. V lost 4 bases to trimming and J lost 5 bases, with 9 bases between them. The CDR3 DNA sequence: TGCGCCAGCAGCCCGGGCTCAAATGAAAAACTGTTTTTT. Translated: CASSPGSNEKLFF.

CDR3 nucleotides: TGTGCCAGTAGTATCCAGGGGCCCGCCTATGGCTACACCTTC. Protein: CASSIQGPAYGYTF. The chain uses TRBV19 and TRBJ1-2; a weak D match, TRBD1 (6 bases). CDR1 is LNHDA and CDR2 is SQIVND in the germline V gene (reference sequence). The CDR3 loop spans 14 amino acids. V dropped 3 bases and J dropped 4 bases, with 12 bases sitting between them. Full variable domain (rest looked up from reference TRBV19 and TRBJ1-2): DGGITQSPKYLFRKEGQNVTLSCEQNLNHDAMYWYRQDPGQGLRLIYYSQIVNDFQKGDIAEGYSVSREKKESFPLTVTSAQKNPTAFYLCASSIQGPAYGYTFGSGTRLTVV.

The table lists this clonotype with many counts. The chain recombines TRBV7-9 with TRBJ2-7, with TRBD2 matching 7 bases. V shed 5 bases and J 3 bases; nucleotides not matched to a gene: 10. The CDR3 extends over 15 amino acids. Per the germline V gene, CDR1 is SEHNR and CDR2 is FQNEAQ (reference sequence). The CDR3 loop reads CASSQGPGGGYEQYF. In DNA, the CDR3 is TGTGCCAGCAGCCAGGGACCGGGGGGAGGCTACGAGCAGTACTTC. The full variable domain, in which reference TRBV7-9 and TRBJ2-7 provide the parts outside the CDR3, is DTGVSQNPRHKITKRGQNVTFRCDPISEHNRLYWYRQTLGQGPEFLTYFQNEAQLEKSRLLSDRFSAERPKGSFSTLEIQRTEQGDSAMYLCASSQGPGGGYEQYFGPGTRLTVT.

This clonotype came up a few times. The gene calls are TRBV19 and TRBJ1-5, with 8 bases matching TRBD1. This CDR3 is built from 19 residues. The trim removed 3 bases at V and 4 bases at J, leaving 17 bases unmatched. CDR1 and CDR2 from the germline V gene are LNHDA and SQIVND (reference sequence). The CDR3 DNA sequence: TGTGCCAGTAGTATGGGGGTCGCAAGTGGACAGGGAGCGAATCAGCCCCAGCATTTT. Protein sequence: CASSMGVASGQGANQPQHF. The variable domain in full, with the rest retrieved from reference TRBV19 and TRBJ1-5, is DGGITQSPKYLFRKEGQNVTLSCEQNLNHDAMYWYRQDPGQGLRLIYYSQIVNDFQKGDIAEGYSVSREKKESFPLTVTSAQKNPTAFYLCASSMGVASGQGANQPQHFGDGTRLSIL.

A word on this clonotype: This may arise from a read error, as a much more abundant clone is one base away. The chain carries TRBV20-1 and TRBJ1-5, with a possible D match to TRBD1 (5 bases). The germline V gene has CDR1 DFQATT and CDR2 SNEGSKA (reference sequence). Between the trimmed V and J ends, which lost 2 bases and 0 bases, there was a span of 17 bases. CDR3 length equals 17 residues. The CDR3 coding sequence is TGCAGTGCTAGAAGCACTTACAGGTCCGTTAGCAATCAGCCCCAGCATTTT. Amino acids: CSARSTYRSVSNQPQHF.

This clonotype was seen only a few times. V gene TRBV5-6 combines with J gene TRBJ1-5; D unclear. The CDR3 extends over 14 amino acids. CDR1 and CDR2 from the germline V gene are SGHDT and YYEEEE. V gave up 2 bases and J gave up 3 bases, with 9 bases separating them. The CDR3 loop is CASSFGDFNQPQHF. In DNA form, the CDR3 reads TGTGCCAGCAGCTTTGGCGATTTCAATCAGCCCCAGCATTTT.

This clonotype was detected ten times or more. The chain combines TRBV2 with TRBJ1-2; 10 bases are a match to TRBD1. Losses at the gene ends were 7 bases for V and 4 bases for J; bases not matched to a gene: 15. The CDR3 has 17 residues. Germline V gene lookup returns CDR1 SNHLY and CDR2 FYNNEI. For the CDR3, the DNA is TGTGCCAGCACCCAAGGGGACAGGGGCTCTGGATTCTATGGCTACACCTTC. Protein: CASTQGDRGSGFYGYTF.

The gene calls are TRBV13 and TRBJ1-1; D gene uncertain. The germline CDR1 and CDR2 sequences are PRHDT and FYEKMQ (reference sequence). Trimming removed 6 bases from V and 2 bases from J, with 16 bases in between. The CDR3 covers 15 residues. The CDR3: CASSYFGPLNTEAFF. CDR3 DNA: TGTGCCAGCAGTTATTTTGGACCTCTTAACACTGAAGCTTTCTTT. Full variable domain (remainder filled in from reference TRBV13 and TRBJ1-1): AAGVIQSPRHLIKEKRETATLKCYPIPRHDTVYWYQQGPGQDPQFLISFYEKMQSDKGSIPDRFSAQQFSDYHSELNMSSLELGDSALYFCASSYFGPLNTEAFFGQGTRLTVV.

This clonotype was counted only a few times. V and J are TRBV7-2 and TRBJ2-7; 9 positions match TRBD1. Trimming at V came to 5 bases and at J to 8 bases, leaving 10 bases not matched to a gene. There are 14 residues in the CDR3. Germline loops: CDR1 SGHTA, CDR2 FQGNSA. Here the CDR3 DNA reads TGTGCCAGCAGCACCGGGACAGGGATCCCCAAGCAGTACTTC. Its translation: CASSTGTGIPKQYF.

The rearrangement joins TRBV10-1 to TRBJ2-1, with D unresolved. Germline assignment: CDR1 WNHNN and CDR2 SYGVQD (reference sequence). Between the trimmed V and J ends, which lost 0 bases and 4 bases, there was a span of 4 bases. The CDR3 length is 13 residues. The CDR3 is CASSESRYNEQFF. The CDR3 nucleotides read TGCGCCAGCAGTGAGTCCCGGTACAATGAGCAGTTCTTC.

The chain carries TRBV2 and TRBJ2-3; D gene uncertain. Deletions cut 6 bases from V and 3 bases from J, with 7 bases between. This CDR3 has 12 amino acids. From germline, CDR1 is SNHLY and CDR2 FYNNEI. CDR3 coding DNA: TGTGCCAGCAGCTTACAGACAGATACGCAGTATTTT. Residues: CASSLQTDTQYF.

There are many counts of this clonotype. This chain joins TRBV15 and TRBJ2-7, with D tentatively TRBD1 (6 bases). Trimming removed 0 bases at V and 2 bases at J, with 17 bases between. CDR3 length: 17 amino acids. Germline V gene lookup returns CDR1 LNHNV and CDR2 YYDKDF (reference sequence). The CDR3 nucleotides read TGTGCCACCAGCAGAGATCTTAGTCCCGGGACACCCTACGAGCAGTACTTC. It encodes CATSRDLSPGTPYEQYF.

As regards this clonotype: The conserved phenylalanine or tryptophan normally closing the CDR3 is absent here, so this likely arose from a read error. CDR3: CASSSDMNTEAFL. For the CDR3, the DNA is TGTGCCAGCAGCTCAGATATGAACACTGAAGCTTTCCTT. The chain employs TRBV7-3 and TRBJ1-1; the D is unclear. Germline CDR1 is SGHTA and CDR2 is FQGTGA. The CDR3 contains 13 residues. Trimming took off 4 bases at V and 0 bases at J, with 6 bases between the two ends.

This rearrangement joins TRBV19 to TRBJ1-1; the D gene is possibly TRBD1 (6 bases). V was clipped by 5 bases and J by 2 bases, with 18 bases between them. Germline CDR1 is LNHDA and CDR2 is SQIVND (reference sequence). This CDR3 has 16 amino acids. The CDR3 spells CASSRAHRDGNTEAFF. As DNA, the CDR3 is TGTGCCAGTAGTCGAGCCCACAGGGACGGAAACACTGAAGCTTTCTTT.

A note on this clonotype: Possible read error: a much larger clone is one base away. This chain links TRBV7-2 with TRBJ2-5; D is perhaps TRBD1 (6 bases). The CDR3 is 15 amino acids. The germline V gene encodes CDR1 SGHTA and CDR2 FQGNSA. For the CDR3, the DNA is TGTGCCAGCAGCTTACGGGGCAGGGGCCAAGAGACCCAGCACTTC. This encodes CASSLRGRGQETQHF.

In the case of this clonotype: Possible read error: a much larger clone is one base away. The chain uses TRBV10-1 and TRBJ2-5; possibly TRBD1 or TRBD2 for D (6 bases each). The CDR3 spans 14 residues. The V end was cut by 4 bases, the J end by 7 bases, with 16 bases between. Germline-derived CDR1 and CDR2 are WNHNN and SYGVQD (reference sequence). CDR3 amino acids: CASSAGARGGTQYF. Here the CDR3 DNA reads TGCGCCAGCAGTGCGGGGGCCCGGGGAGGGACCCAGTACTTC.

This clonotype was found a few times. V gene TRBV6-6 combines with J gene TRBJ1-1; D is unclear. The germline V and J ends were trimmed by 0 bases and 7 bases, with 3 bases remaining between them. CDR3 length: 11 amino acids. In germline, CDR1 is MNHNY, CDR2 SVGAGI (reference sequence). CDR3 bases: TGTGCCAGCAGTTACTCCGTTGAAGCTTTCTTT. It specifies CASSYSVEAFF.

V usage is TRBV7-9 and J usage is TRBJ2-7; 7 positions match TRBD2. Germline CDR1 and CDR2: SEHNR and FQNEAQ (reference sequence). The CDR3 loop spans 14 amino acids. V shed 5 bases and J 3 bases; nucleotides not matched to a gene: 7. The CDR3 protein is CASSQPGLLYEQYF. The CDR3 nucleotides are TGTGCCAGCAGCCAACCGGGACTACTCTACGAGCAGTACTTC.

The V call is TRBV6-4, the J call TRBJ2-7, with D perhaps matching TRBD1 (6 bases). V was cut by 2 bases and J by 5 bases, with 19 bases left in between. The germline V gene has CDR1 MRHNA and CDR2 SNTAGT. The CDR3 covers 16 residues. The CDR3: CASSDRGQPPGNEQYF. DNA of the CDR3: TGTGCCAGCAGTGACAGGGGACAACCACCTGGGAACGAGCAGTACTTC.

As concerns this clonotype: Relative to the germline gene, one junction end is altered; a read error may explain this. The chain employs TRBV29-1 and TRBJ1-1; 7 nucleotides match TRBD1. Germline loops: CDR1 SQVTM, CDR2 ANQGSEA. The CDR3 extends over 13 amino acids. The CDR3 protein is CSATTGTAPEAFF. The CDR3 region has the DNA TGCAGCGCGACGACCGGGACAGCGCCTGAAGCCTTCTTT.

The CDR3, as DNA: TGTGCCAGCAGCTTATCTAGCGTCAATAGCAATCAGCCCCAGCATTTT. This encodes CASSLSSVNSNQPQHF. This chain joins TRBV7-6 and TRBJ1-5; D remains unclear. V was clipped by 2 bases and J by 0 bases, with 11 bases between them. The CDR3 runs 16 residues. The V gene's germline CDR1 is SGHVS and CDR2 FNYEAQ.